Shown below are 9 T cell receptor beta chains from a single sample sequenced in a study of cytomegalovirus exposure and HLA in healthy donors. Repertoires were generated with immunoSEQ multiplex PCR, while TCRdb's copy carries only in-frame clones and drops some. The sample holds 100,000 to 150,000 clones, around 94% seen once. What was sequenced was PBMCs. These receptors all come from a woman aged 18-30 years in good health and CMV-seronegative.

V and J are TRBV6-1 and TRBJ1-1; D is perhaps TRBD1 (6 bases). The CDR3 totals 12 residues. Trimming stripped 8 bases from V and 4 bases from J, with 11 bases between. Germline loops: CDR1 MNHNS, CDR2 SASEGT. The DNA for the CDR3 is TGTGCCAGCTACAGGGTTGGCACTGAAGCTTTCTTT. Translating gives CASYRVGTEAFF.

This chain links TRBV18 with TRBJ2-4; D perhaps matches TRBD2 (5 bases). Trimming shortened V by 3 bases and J by 8 bases, and 8 bases separated the two germline ends. The CDR3 spans 12 residues. Germline V gene data show CDR1 as KGHSH and CDR2 as LQKENI. CDR3 protein: CASSPGVDIQYF. Written as DNA, the CDR3 is TGTGCCAGCTCACCCGGGGTGGACATTCAGTACTTC.

V usage is TRBV5-1 and J usage is TRBJ2-3, with 7 positions matching TRBD2. Germline V gene sequence: CDR1 SGHRS, CDR2 YFSETQ. The CDR3 has 16 residues. The J segment lost 2 bases and the V segment lost 0 bases, leaving 6 bases of the junction unmatched. CDR3 residues: CASSLGRTSSTDTQYF. In DNA form, the CDR3 reads TGCGCCAGCAGCTTGGGGAGGACTAGTTCCACAGATACGCAGTATTTT.

The rearrangement uses TRBV6-4 and TRBJ1-5; D is possibly TRBD1 (5 bases). Germline assignment: CDR1 MRHNA and CDR2 SNTAGT. The V gene lost 6 bases and the J gene lost 5 bases, with 11 bases spanning the gap. This CDR3 contains 13 residues. The CDR3 region is CASSEGTHQPQHF. The CDR3 bases are TGTGCCAGCAGCGAGGGGACTCATCAGCCCCAGCATTTT.

The chain is built from TRBV19 and TRBJ1-5, with a weak D call TRBD1 (6 bases). The CDR3 length is 15 residues. Germline loops: CDR1 LNHDA, CDR2 SQIVND (reference sequence). Between the trimmed V and J ends, which lost 5 bases and 4 bases, there was a span of 15 bases. CDR3 amino acids: CASSLTGTPNQPQHF. DNA of the CDR3: TGTGCCAGTAGTCTTACCGGGACACCGAATCAGCCCCAGCATTTT.

The V gene is TRBV5-5, the J gene TRBJ2-5, with 12 bases matching TRBD2. V shed 2 bases, J shed 5 bases, and the junction held 7 bases outside the gene matches. CDR1 is SGHKS and CDR2 is YYEKEE in the germline V gene (reference sequence). This CDR3 spans 16 amino acids. DNA of the CDR3: TGTGCCAGCAGCTTTACCGTGACTAGCGGGAGCGAGACCCAGTACTTC. Its translation: CASSFTVTSGSETQYF.

This chain links TRBV29-1 with TRBJ2-7, with 10 bases fitting TRBD2. This CDR3 has 13 amino acids. The V gene's germline CDR1 is SQVTM and CDR2 ANQGSEA. V lost 7 bases, J lost 3 bases, and 6 bases stayed unmatched. In DNA form, the CDR3 reads TGCAGCGCCGCAGGGACTAGCGACTACGAGCAGTACTTC. Translating gives CSAAGTSDYEQYF.

This clone has just one count. The chain uses TRBV28 and TRBJ1-2; D not resolved. The CDR3 length is 10 residues. Germline assignment: CDR1 MDHEN and CDR2 SYDVKM. V gave up 5 bases and J gave up 8 bases, with 6 bases separating them. As DNA, the CDR3 is TGTGCCAGCAGTGGAGAGGGCTACACCTTC. Protein product: CASSGEGYTF.

This chain joins TRBV15 and TRBJ2-1, with 8 bases fitting TRBD2. The CDR3 is 15 amino acids. V shed 1 base and J 3 bases; nucleotides not matched to a gene: 2. Germline V lookup: CDR1 LNHNV, CDR2 YYDKDF (reference sequence). The CDR3 region is CATSRVAGGYNEQFF. CDR3 coding DNA: TGTGCCACCAGCAGAGTCGCGGGAGGCTACAATGAGCAGTTCTTC.